Below, 20 T cell receptor beta chains from the same sample are listed, as sequenced in a study of OX40 agonist ivuxolimab in advanced cancers. TCRdb's table, derived via immunoSEQ multiplex PCR, lists solely in-frame clones and lacks some. The repertoire has around 26,000 clones, 81% of them found once; the top ten carry approximately 29%. Sequencing used CD4+ or CD8+ T cells sorted from blood, obtained in a trial of the OX40 agonist ivuxolimab. Every receptor here comes from an adult with an advanced solid tumor such as melanoma, head and neck, liver or kidney cancer.

This chain uses TRBV7-2 with TRBJ2-7; maybe TRBD1 (5 bases). The CDR3 has 15 residues. The V gene lost 7 bases and the J gene lost 0 bases, with 16 bases spanning the gap. The germline V gene has CDR1 SGHTA and CDR2 FQGNSA. CDR3 sequence (DNA): TGTGCCAGCAACGATCCGACAGACTCCTCCTACGAGCAGTACTTC. It specifies CASNDPTDSSYEQYF.

This clone was seen once. The chain recombines TRBV19 with TRBJ1-1, with D perhaps TRBD1 (5 bases). V was clipped by 5 bases and J by 4 bases, with 14 bases between them. The germline V gene has CDR1 LNHDA and CDR2 SQIVND (reference sequence). CDR3 length: 14 residues. DNA of the CDR3: TGTGCCAGTAGTTACGGGGTCGGGACCACTGAAGCTTTCTTT. This gives the protein CASSYGVGTTEAFF.

The J gene is TRBJ2-7, the V gene TRBV4-1; D call uncertain. This CDR3 has 14 residues. Germline CDR1 and CDR2: MGHRA and YSYEKL. The V gene lost 1 base and the J gene lost 5 bases, with 12 bases spanning the gap. The CDR3 sequence: CASSQAVPLDEQYF. The CDR3 DNA reads as TGCGCCAGCAGCCAAGCCGTACCCCTTGACGAGCAGTACTTC.

This clone was observed once. The rearrangement joins TRBV29-1 to TRBJ2-2; possible D gene TRBD2, 5 bases. V gave up 4 bases and J gave up 0 bases, with 9 bases separating them. CDR3 length: 14 amino acids. Germline CDR1 is SQVTM and CDR2 is ANQGSEA. CDR3 in DNA: TGCAGCGTTGTTGCGCGGGCGAACACCGGGGAGCTGTTTTTT. Translating gives CSVVARANTGELFF.

The gene calls are TRBV4-1 and TRBJ2-7; 8 nucleotides line up with TRBD1. Germline values: CDR1 MGHRA, CDR2 YSYEKL. Losses at the gene ends were 2 bases for V and 6 bases for J; bases not matched to a gene: 9. This CDR3 region has 15 residues. The CDR3: CASSQLLGQGSEQYF. In DNA, the CDR3 is TGCGCCAGCAGCCAACTTCTCGGACAGGGTAGCGAGCAGTACTTC.

This clone has just one count. V usage is TRBV11-3 and J usage is TRBJ2-7, with 7 nucleotides matching TRBD1. V lost 5 bases, J lost 4 bases, and 8 bases stayed unmatched. The CDR3 runs 14 residues. The germline V gene has CDR1 SGHNT and CDR2 YENEEA. This CDR3 reads CASSVRQGNYEQYF. CDR3 DNA: TGTGCCAGCAGCGTAAGACAGGGAAATTACGAGCAGTACTTC. Together with reference TRBV11-3 and TRBJ2-7, the CDR3 gives the full variable domain: EAGVVQSPRYKIIEKKQPVAFWCNPISGHNTLYWYLQNLGQGPELLIRYENEEAVDDSQLPKDRFSAERLKGVDSTLKIQPAELGDSAVYLCASSVRQGNYEQYFGPGTRLTVT.

V is TRBV9 and J is TRBJ2-1; TRBD2 aligns across 10 bases. The length of the CDR3 is 15 residues. Germline V gives CDR1 SGDLS, CDR2 YYNGEE. Germline trimming cut 0 bases from V and 8 bases from J; bases unmatched to any gene: 5. This chain's CDR3 is CASSVGGTSDDEQFF. CDR3 bases: TGTGCCAGCAGCGTAGGGGGGACTAGCGACGATGAGCAGTTCTTC.

The rearrangement links TRBV19 to TRBJ2-7; possible D gene TRBD1, 6 bases. CDR1 is LNHDA and CDR2 is SQIVND in the germline V gene (reference sequence). The CDR3 consists of 12 residues. The ends were cut back, 1 base at V and 8 bases at J, with 9 bases in the middle. The DNA for the CDR3 is TGTGCCAGTAGTATAGGTGGGGACAAGCAGTACTTC. Residues: CASSIGGDKQYF.

This rearrangement joins TRBV4-2 to TRBJ1-5; D is perhaps TRBD1 (5 bases). Deletions cut 0 bases from V and 7 bases from J, with 13 bases between. This CDR3 comprises 15 residues. Looked up from germline, CDR1 is LGHNA and CDR2 is YNFKEQ. CDR3 in amino acids: CASSQELAGWQPQHF. The CDR3 DNA follows: TGTGCCAGCAGCCAAGAATTGGCAGGGTGGCAGCCCCAGCATTTT.

This clone has a single count. V is TRBV9 and J is TRBJ2-1; D may correspond to TRBD1 or TRBD2 (5 bases each). V lost 3 bases and J lost 8, with 21 bases in between. Germline V gene sequence: CDR1 SGDLS, CDR2 YYNGEE. This CDR3 has 16 residues. CDR3 sequence (DNA): TGTGCCAGCAGCGCAGAGGGCCGGGGCCCTTTGGATGAGCAGTTCTTC. Encoded protein: CASSAEGRGPLDEQFF.

The chain recombines TRBV15 with TRBJ1-5; D gene unclear. This CDR3 contains 15 residues. The germline CDR1 and CDR2 sequences are LNHNV and YYDKDF (reference sequence). Trimming removed 0 bases from V and 3 bases from J, with 9 bases in between. CDR3 region: CATSREDFSNQPQHF. As DNA, the CDR3 is TGTGCCACCAGCAGAGAGGACTTTTCCAATCAGCCCCAGCATTTT. Full variable domain (outside the CDR3, taken from reference TRBV15 and TRBJ1-5): DAMVIQNPRYQVTQFGKPVTLSCSQTLNHNVMYWYQQKSSQAPKLLFHYYDKDFNNEADTPDNFQSRRPNTSFCFLDIRSPGLGDTAMYLCATSREDFSNQPQHFGDGTRLSIL.

This rearrangement joins TRBV5-1 to TRBJ2-3, with a tentative D call TRBD2 (6 bases). V was cut by 1 base and J by 0 bases, with 15 bases left in between. The CDR3 runs 17 residues. Germline-derived CDR1 and CDR2 are SGHRS and YFSETQ. CDR3 coding DNA: TGCGCCAGCAGCTTGTTGGGACTCCCAACTAGCACAGATACGCAGTATTTT. This encodes CASSLLGLPTSTDTQYF. The whole variable domain, remainder taken from reference TRBV5-1 and TRBJ2-3, is KAGVTQTPRYLIKTRGQQVTLSCSPISGHRSVSWYQQTPGQGLQFLFEYFSETQRNKGNFPGRFSGRQFSNSRSEMNVSTLELGDSALYLCASSLLGLPTSTDTQYFGPGTRLTVL.

The chain is built from TRBV13 and TRBJ2-1, with D perhaps TRBD2 (5 bases). This CDR3 is built from 17 residues. Germline V gives CDR1 PRHDT, CDR2 FYEKMQ (reference sequence). V was pared by 0 bases and J by 5 bases, with 17 bases between. CDR3 loop: CASSLGLRVTGDNEQFF. For the CDR3, the DNA is TGTGCCAGCAGCTTAGGACTGAGGGTGACTGGAGACAATGAGCAGTTCTTC.

The gene calls are TRBV19 and TRBJ2-7, with unresolved D. The CDR3 contains 13 residues. Per germline, CDR1 LNHDA and CDR2 SQIVND (reference sequence). Between the trimmed V and J ends, which lost 9 bases and 2 bases, there was a span of 14 bases. CDR3 DNA: TGTGCCAGCAGCGTAGGTTATGCCTACGAGCAGTACTTC. This translates into CASSVGYAYEQYF.

The chain carries TRBV6-6 and TRBJ2-1, with D unresolved. The CDR3 has 15 amino acids. Per germline, CDR1 MNHNY and CDR2 SVGAGI (reference sequence). V lost 7 bases to trimming and J lost 7 bases, with 20 bases between them. The CDR3 loop is CASTLSGIDKNEQFF. The CDR3 DNA sequence: TGTGCCAGCACCCTTAGTGGGATAGACAAGAATGAGCAGTTCTTC.

This sequence joins TRBV29-1 and TRBJ2-7; D perhaps matches TRBD1 (5 bases). Germline loops: CDR1 SQVTM, CDR2 ANQGSEA. The length of the CDR3 is 15 residues. The ends were cut back, 7 bases at V and 0 bases at J, with 19 bases in the middle. The CDR3 DNA reads as TGCAGCGCCTTAGACAGCTCCCCCCCCTCCTACGAGCAGTACTTC. It specifies CSALDSSPPSYEQYF.

The CDR3 nucleotides read TGCGCCAGCAGCCAAGGAGCGCCAGGGCAAGAGACCCAGTACTTC. Amino acid sequence: CASSQGAPGQETQYF. V is TRBV4-1 and J is TRBJ2-5; D is perhaps TRBD1 (5 bases). V gave up 1 base and J gave up 2 bases, with 11 bases separating them. Per germline, CDR1 MGHRA and CDR2 YSYEKL. The CDR3 contains 15 residues.

This chain uses TRBV25-1 with TRBJ1-4; D remains unclear. The CDR3 is 15 residues long. With 0 bases removed from V and 5 bases from J, the gap between germline ends came to 10 bases. Germline V gene sequence: CDR1 MGHDK, CDR2 SYGVNS. CDR3 sequence (DNA): TGTGCCAGCAGTGAATATGGGCCGAAGAATGAAAAACTGTTTTTT. Protein sequence: CASSEYGPKNEKLFF. Using reference TRBV25-1 and TRBJ1-4 for the parts outside the CDR3, the full variable domain is EADIYQTPRYLVIGTGKKITLECSQTMGHDKMYWYQQDPGMELHLIHYSYGVNSTEKGDLSSESTVSRIRTEHFPLTLESARPSHTSQYLCASSEYGPKNEKLFFGSGTQLSVL.

The V gene is TRBV7-2, the J gene TRBJ1-6, with D unclear. V lost 1 base to trimming and J lost 9 bases, with 16 bases between them. Germline V gene sequence: CDR1 SGHTA, CDR2 FQGNSA. The CDR3 consists of 16 residues. The CDR3 reads CASSLGGQPGSSPLHF. The CDR3 nucleotides are TGTGCCAGCAGCTTAGGAGGGCAACCGGGGAGTTCACCCCTCCACTTT. Full variable domain (remainder filled in from reference TRBV7-2 and TRBJ1-6): GAGVSQSPSNKVTEKGKDVELRCDPISGHTALYWYRQSLGQGLEFLIYFQGNSAPDKSGLPSDRFSAERTGGSVSTLTIQRTQQEDSAVYLCASSLGGQPGSSPLHFGNGTRLTVT.

J is TRBJ1-6 and V is TRBV6-5, with TRBD1 as a possible D gene (5 bases). Looked up from germline, CDR1 is MNHEY and CDR2 is SVGAGI. The CDR3 length is 15 residues. The germline V and J ends were trimmed by 3 bases and 6 bases, with 12 bases remaining between them. CDR3: CASSYQGEGNSPLHF. In DNA, the CDR3 is TGTGCCAGCAGTTATCAAGGGGAGGGTAATTCACCCCTCCACTTT.